Sequencing of this T cell receptor beta chain was carried out in a study of shared clonotypes between healthy human individuals. It was roughly 190 ng DNA, 28,000 or so T cell genomes, that sorted-subset replicate PCRs used. Using immunoSEQ multiplex PCR, the repertoire was profiled, and TCRdb retains in-frame clones only, with some absent. The data show some 350,000 clones, with roughly 70% seen just once and 10% to 13% held by the top ten. The TCR sequence derives from a young man in good health. The specimen sequenced was memory CD4+ T cells sorted from blood. Subset here: CD45RA-negative fraction.

The CDR3, as DNA: TGTGCCAGCAGCTCCGGTGGGGATTACACCTTC. This codes for CASSSGGDYTF. The gene calls are TRBV7-2 and TRBJ1-2; D gene uncertain. The V end lost 4 bases, the J end lost 11 bases, and 11 bases lay between the germline ends. CDR1 is SGHTA and CDR2 is FQGNSA in the germline V gene. The CDR3 totals 11 residues.